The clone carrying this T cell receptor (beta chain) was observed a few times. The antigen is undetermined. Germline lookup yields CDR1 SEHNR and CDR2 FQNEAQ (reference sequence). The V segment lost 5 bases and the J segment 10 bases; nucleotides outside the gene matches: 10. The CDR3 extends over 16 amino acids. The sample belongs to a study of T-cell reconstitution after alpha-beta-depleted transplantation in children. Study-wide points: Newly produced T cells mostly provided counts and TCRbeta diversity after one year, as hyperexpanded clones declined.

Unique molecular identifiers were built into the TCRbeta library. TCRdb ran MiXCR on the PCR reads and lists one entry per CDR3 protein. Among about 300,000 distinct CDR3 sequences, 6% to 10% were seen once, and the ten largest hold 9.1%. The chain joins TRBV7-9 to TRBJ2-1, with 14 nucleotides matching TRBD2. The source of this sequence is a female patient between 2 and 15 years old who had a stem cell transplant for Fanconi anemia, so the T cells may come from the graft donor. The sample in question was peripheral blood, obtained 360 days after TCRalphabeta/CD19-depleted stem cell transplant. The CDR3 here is CASSPGTSGGSGEQFF. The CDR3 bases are TGTGCCAGCAGCCCCGGGACTAGCGGGGGATCTGGGGAGCAGTTCTTC.